Listed below are T cell receptor beta chains from one sample, sequenced in a study of graft-versus-host responses after intestinal transplantation. For these receptors, no antigen is known. Sequencing was performed with immunoSEQ multiplex PCR; in TCRdb, only in-frame clones are kept and a portion is missing. The repertoire includes under 95,000 clones, more than 70% of them detected once, and around 2.3% sits in the top ten. The sequenced sample was unstimulated CD8+ T cells sorted from spleen or lymph node cells, obtained before intestinal transplant. These receptors were taken from a human donor who received an intestinal transplant. Both conserved end residues are part of each CDR3. D genes are given only for firm matches. Rows give clone size only sometimes, using once, few, many, or a class for an expanded clone.

CDR3 DNA: TGTGCCAGCAGTGTAGGGGTATCCTACGAGCAGTACTTC
CDR3 protein: CASSVGVSYEQYF
clone size: -
D gene: -
J gene: TRBJ2-7
V gene: TRBV6-1

CDR3 DNA: TGTGCCAGCAGCCCCCTGGGAGGGCCAGATACGCAGTATTTT
CDR3 protein: CASSPLGGPDTQYF
clone size: -
D gene: TRBD2
J gene: TRBJ2-3
V gene: TRBV28

CDR3 DNA: TGTGCCAGCAGCGCAGACCCAGGGGCTGCGGGGTTCTTC
CDR3 protein: CASSADPGAAGFF
clone size: -
D gene: -
J gene: TRBJ2-1
V gene: TRBV7-3

CDR3 DNA: TGTGCCACCCGAGAAGCAGGGCAGGTCGAGCAGTACTTC
CDR3 protein: CATREAGQVEQYF
clone size: -
D gene: -
J gene: TRBJ2-7
V gene: TRBV5-6

CDR3 DNA: TGTGCCAGCAGCCCACGGGACGGACAGAATGACTATAACTATGGCTACACCTTC
CDR3 protein: CASSPRDGQNDYNYGYTF
clone size: -
D gene: -
J gene: TRBJ1-2
V gene: TRBV4-2

CDR3 DNA: TGCGCCAGCAGCTTACGGCAGGGTAACAATGAGCAGTTCTTC
CDR3 protein: CASSLRQGNNEQFF
clone size: -
D gene: -
J gene: TRBJ2-1
V gene: TRBV5-1

CDR3 DNA: TGTGCCAGCAGACCTGGGACTAGCGGAAGATACAATGAGCAGTTCTTC
CDR3 protein: CASRPGTSGRYNEQFF
clone size: -
D gene: TRBD2
J gene: TRBJ2-1
V gene: TRBV7-9

CDR3 DNA: TGTGCCAGCAGCGTAGGAGGCAGTTCTGTGGATGAGCAGTTCTTC
CDR3 protein: CASSVGGSSVDEQFF
clone size: -
D gene: -
J gene: TRBJ2-1
V gene: TRBV9

CDR3 DNA: TGTGCCAGTGGACTAGCGGGTACCGATGAGCAGTTCTTC
CDR3 protein: CASGLAGTDEQFF
clone size: once
D gene: TRBD2
J gene: TRBJ2-1
V gene: TRBV27

CDR3 DNA: TGTGCCAGCTCGGCTATTGACAGGGGAGACAATGAGCAGTTCTTC
CDR3 protein: CASSAIDRGDNEQFF
clone size: -
D gene: TRBD1
J gene: TRBJ2-1
V gene: TRBV27

CDR3 DNA: TGTGCCAGCAGTTTTGCAGCGTCCTCCTACAATGAGCAGTTCTTC
CDR3 protein: CASSFAASSYNEQFF
clone size: -
D gene: -
J gene: TRBJ2-1
V gene: TRBV27

CDR3 DNA: TGTGCCAGTAAGACAGGGGGAGTTGGCTACACCTTC
CDR3 protein: CASKTGGVGYTF
clone size: -
D gene: TRBD1
J gene: TRBJ1-2
V gene: TRBV27

CDR3 DNA: TGCGCCAGCAGCTTGAGGCAGGGCCTATCCTACGAGCAGTACTTC
CDR3 protein: CASSLRQGLSYEQYF
clone size: -
D gene: -
J gene: TRBJ2-7
V gene: TRBV5-1

CDR3 DNA: TGTGCCAGCAGCGCCGAGTGGGACAGACGCACAGATACGCAGTATTTT
CDR3 protein: CASSAEWDRRTDTQYF
clone size: -
D gene: TRBD1
J gene: TRBJ2-3
V gene: TRBV5-4

CDR3 DNA: TGTGCCAGCAGCCCAGGGGGATGGGAAAAACTGTTTTTT
CDR3 protein: CASSPGGWEKLFF
clone size: -
D gene: TRBD1
J gene: TRBJ1-4
V gene: TRBV7-8

CDR3 DNA: TGTGCCAGCATGGCCCCCTGGGGGCAAGATACGCAGTATTTT
CDR3 protein: CASMAPWGQDTQYF
clone size: -
D gene: -
J gene: TRBJ2-3
V gene: TRBV28

CDR3 DNA: TGTGCCCTCCTGAGGGGCGGGAAGAACACCGGGGAGCTGTTTTTT
CDR3 protein: CALLRGGKNTGELFF
clone size: -
D gene: -
J gene: TRBJ2-2
V gene: TRBV6-6

CDR3 DNA: TGTGCCAGCAGCGTTACCCGACCCCCGCGGGGAGAGACCCAGTACTTC
CDR3 protein: CASSVTRPPRGETQYF
clone size: -
D gene: -
J gene: TRBJ2-5
V gene: TRBV7-9

CDR3 DNA: TGTGCCAGCTCACCGAGAGGACAGGGGTCTTGGGGGGCCAACGTCCTGACTTTC
CDR3 protein: CASSPRGQGSWGANVLTF
clone size: -
D gene: TRBD1
J gene: TRBJ2-6
V gene: TRBV18

CDR3 DNA: TGTGCCATTCGGACTAGCGGGAGAACCGGGGAGCTGTTTTTT
CDR3 protein: CAIRTSGRTGELFF
clone size: -
D gene: TRBD2
J gene: TRBJ2-2
V gene: TRBV28

CDR3 DNA: TGTGCCAGCAGCTTTTTCTCCCGCGAGCAGTACTTC
CDR3 protein: CASSFFSREQYF
clone size: once
D gene: -
J gene: TRBJ2-7
V gene: TRBV5-4

CDR3 DNA: TGTGCCAGCAGCCTAAACTATATGGACAGGAGTGCAACTAATGAAAAACTGTTTTTT
CDR3 protein: CASSLNYMDRSATNEKLFF
clone size: -
D gene: TRBD1
J gene: TRBJ1-4
V gene: TRBV28

CDR3 DNA: TGTGCCAGCAGTGAAATTAGCGGGGCCTACAATGAGCAGTTCTTC
CDR3 protein: CASSEISGAYNEQFF
clone size: -
D gene: TRBD2
J gene: TRBJ2-1
V gene: TRBV6-1

CDR3 DNA: TGTGCCAGCAGCTTGGGCAGAAACACTCGAGAGACCCAGTACTTC
CDR3 protein: CASSLGRNTRETQYF
clone size: once
D gene: -
J gene: TRBJ2-5
V gene: TRBV7-9

CDR3 DNA: TGTGCCAGCTCCCAGGGTTACCAAGAGACCCAGTACTTC
CDR3 protein: CASSQGYQETQYF
clone size: -
D gene: -
J gene: TRBJ2-5
V gene: TRBV18

CDR3 DNA: TGTGCCAGCAGCTTAACGCCGGGACAGGGGTACGAGCAGTACTTC
CDR3 protein: CASSLTPGQGYEQYF
clone size: -
D gene: TRBD1
J gene: TRBJ2-7
V gene: TRBV7-8

CDR3 DNA: TGTGCCAGCGCCAGTAGGGAGGGAGGATACAATGAGCAGTTCTTC
CDR3 protein: CASASREGGYNEQFF
clone size: once
D gene: TRBD2
J gene: TRBJ2-1
V gene: TRBV13

CDR3 DNA: TGTGCCAGCAGGGAGACTAGTTTTAATGAAAAACTGTTTTTT
CDR3 protein: CASRETSFNEKLFF
clone size: -
D gene: -
J gene: TRBJ1-4
V gene: TRBV6-6

CDR3 DNA: TGTGCCAGCAGCCAAGCCGGGGGACAGGGGTTAAATACGCAGTATTTT
CDR3 protein: CASSQAGGQGLNTQYF
clone size: few
D gene: TRBD1
J gene: TRBJ2-3
V gene: TRBV14

CDR3 DNA: TGTGCCAGCAGTTATTTGAGGGAGGGCTTCTACGAGCAGTACTTC
CDR3 protein: CASSYLREGFYEQYF
clone size: -
D gene: TRBD2
J gene: TRBJ2-7
V gene: TRBV27

CDR3 DNA: TGTGCCAGCAGTTTATACCGGGGCCAAGAGACCCAGTACTTC
CDR3 protein: CASSLYRGQETQYF
clone size: -
D gene: -
J gene: TRBJ2-5
V gene: TRBV28

CDR3 DNA: TGCAGTGCACTACACAATGAGCAGTTCTTC
CDR3 protein: CSALHNEQFF
clone size: -
D gene: -
J gene: TRBJ2-1
V gene: TRBV20-1

CDR3 DNA: TGTGCCTGGAGTGGCCTGGGCGGGGCGGAGACCCAGTACTTC
CDR3 protein: CAWSGLGGAETQYF
clone size: -
D gene: -
J gene: TRBJ2-5
V gene: TRBV30

CDR3 DNA: TGTGCCAGCAGCTTCTCGGGACTCGTCATGGGGGGGACCCAGTACTTC
CDR3 protein: CASSFSGLVMGGTQYF
clone size: -
D gene: -
J gene: TRBJ2-5
V gene: TRBV5-8

CDR3 DNA: TGCGCCAGCAGCCAAGAGTTAGAAGATGAGCAGTTCTTC
CDR3 protein: CASSQELEDEQFF
clone size: -
D gene: -
J gene: TRBJ2-1
V gene: TRBV4-1

CDR3 DNA: TGCGCCAGCAGCTCCCAGGGGGAGCGTGGCTACACCTTC
CDR3 protein: CASSSQGERGYTF
clone size: -
D gene: TRBD1
J gene: TRBJ1-2
V gene: TRBV5-1

CDR3 DNA: TGCAGCGTTGTTGCTAAGACAGGCTCTGGGGCCAACGTCCTGACTTTC
CDR3 protein: CSVVAKTGSGANVLTF
clone size: -
D gene: -
J gene: TRBJ2-6
V gene: TRBV29-1

CDR3 DNA: TGTGCCAGCAGCGTAGGGGGACAGACCACCGAGACCCAGTACTTC
CDR3 protein: CASSVGGQTTETQYF
clone size: once
D gene: TRBD1
J gene: TRBJ2-5
V gene: TRBV9

CDR3 DNA: TGCGCCAGCAGCCCGGGGGGGCCGGACACTGAAGCTTTCTTT
CDR3 protein: CASSPGGPDTEAFF
clone size: -
D gene: -
J gene: TRBJ1-1
V gene: TRBV5-1

CDR3 DNA: TGTGCCAGCAGTTTTTCAGCGGGAGGGGGAGGAGATACGCAGTATTTT
CDR3 protein: CASSFSAGGGGDTQYF
clone size: -
D gene: TRBD2
J gene: TRBJ2-3
V gene: TRBV27

CDR3 DNA: TGTGCCAGCAGCTTAGCGGCGGGGCTAGAGCGCGCCGGGGAGCTGTTTTTT
CDR3 protein: CASSLAAGLERAGELFF
clone size: -
D gene: -
J gene: TRBJ2-2
V gene: TRBV7-2

CDR3 DNA: TGTGCCAGCAGCCGTACGCGACAGGGGGATGGCTACACCTTC
CDR3 protein: CASSRTRQGDGYTF
clone size: few
D gene: TRBD1
J gene: TRBJ1-2
V gene: TRBV7-9

CDR3 DNA: TGTGCCAGCTCACCCGTCGGACAGAGGGCGAACTACGAGCAGTACTTC
CDR3 protein: CASSPVGQRANYEQYF
clone size: -
D gene: -
J gene: TRBJ2-7
V gene: TRBV18

CDR3 DNA: TGCGCCAGCAGCCAAGTTTCAGGATGGGAGACCCGGTACTTC
CDR3 protein: CASSQVSGWETRYF
clone size: -
D gene: -
J gene: TRBJ2-5
V gene: TRBV4-1

CDR3 DNA: TGTGCCAGCAGCCGTGCTGAGGGCTACGAGCAGTACTTC
CDR3 protein: CASSRAEGYEQYF
clone size: -
D gene: -
J gene: TRBJ2-7
V gene: TRBV7-6

CDR3 DNA: TGTGCCAGCAGCTTACCCGCGGGGTGGTTGGACAATGAGCAGTTCTTC
CDR3 protein: CASSLPAGWLDNEQFF
clone size: -
D gene: -
J gene: TRBJ2-1
V gene: TRBV7-9

CDR3 DNA: TGTGCCAGCAGCTCCGGATTGACTAGCGTGGAGACCCAGTACTTC
CDR3 protein: CASSSGLTSVETQYF
clone size: once
D gene: TRBD2
J gene: TRBJ2-5
V gene: TRBV5-5

CDR3 DNA: TGTGCCAGCAGCGGACCGACAGGGAACGGAAGGACCGGGGAGCTGTTTTTT
CDR3 protein: CASSGPTGNGRTGELFF
clone size: -
D gene: TRBD1
J gene: TRBJ2-2
V gene: TRBV9

CDR3 DNA: TGCGCCAGCAGCCAAGGGTCCCGGAACTATGGCTACACCTTC
CDR3 protein: CASSQGSRNYGYTF
clone size: -
D gene: -
J gene: TRBJ1-2
V gene: TRBV4-1

CDR3 DNA: TGCGCCAGCAGCCAAACCGACCTACTAGCGGGGGGTGAGGGTGAGCAGTTCTTC
CDR3 protein: CASSQTDLLAGGEGEQFF
clone size: -
D gene: TRBD2
J gene: TRBJ2-1
V gene: TRBV4-1

CDR3 DNA: TGCGCCAGCAGCTGGGCGGACAGGGGGATCTATGGCTACACCTTC
CDR3 protein: CASSWADRGIYGYTF
clone size: -
D gene: TRBD1
J gene: TRBJ1-2
V gene: TRBV5-1

CDR3 DNA: TGTGCCAGCAGACCCCACCGGGACAGGGGGACGCCCCAGCATTTT
CDR3 protein: CASRPHRDRGTPQHF
clone size: -
D gene: TRBD1
J gene: TRBJ1-5
V gene: TRBV28

CDR3 DNA: TGTGCCAGCAGCCCTCAGGCACACTATGGCTACACCTTC
CDR3 protein: CASSPQAHYGYTF
clone size: few
D gene: -
J gene: TRBJ1-2
V gene: TRBV27

CDR3 DNA: TGTGCTAGTGGTTTAGGCAGGGGGGACGGCTACACCTTC
CDR3 protein: CASGLGRGDGYTF
clone size: -
D gene: TRBD1
J gene: TRBJ1-2
V gene: TRBV12-5

CDR3 DNA: TGTGCCAGCAGCAAAGACCGTCCTAGATCCTACGAGCAGTACTTC
CDR3 protein: CASSKDRPRSYEQYF
clone size: few
D gene: -
J gene: TRBJ2-7
V gene: TRBV21-1